This T cell receptor (beta chain) was found in a study of T-cell reconstitution after alpha-beta-depleted transplantation in children. This clonotype was detected only a few times. Antigen: not known. Overall study results and limits: At around two months after transplant, the alpha-beta T cells were reportedly derived from several hundred expanded clones that came from non-depleted graft cells.

Unique molecular identifiers were incorporated into the prepared TCRbeta library. TCRdb analysed the PCR reads with MiXCR anew, one entry per CDR3 protein. This sample has 780,000 or so distinct CDR3 sequences, with approximately 15% found just once. From germline, CDR1 is SGHVS and CDR2 FNYEAQ. The V and J ends lost 6 bases and 0 bases respectively, with 12 bases between them. The length of the CDR3 is 15 residues. The chain combines TRBV7-6 with TRBJ2-1, with D perhaps TRBD2 (6 bases). The source was PBMCs, mostly from graft donor cells, collected 360 days after TCRalphabeta/CD19-depleted stem cell transplant. This TCR was recovered from a male patient younger than 18 who had a stem cell transplant for acute lymphoblastic leukemia, so the T cells may come from the graft donor. In DNA form, the CDR3 reads TGTGCCAGCAGACCTGGGACTCACTCCTACAATGAGCAGTTCTTC. Amino acid sequence: CASRPGTHSYNEQFF. Drawing the rest from reference TRBV7-6 and TRBJ2-1, the complete variable domain is GAGVSQSPRYKVTKRGQDVALRCDPISGHVSLYWYRQALGQGPEFLTYFNYEAQQDKSGLPNDRFSAERPEGSISTLTIQRTEQRDSAMYRCASRPGTHSYNEQFFGPGTRLTVL.